Below are 16 T cell receptor beta chains sequenced from a single sample in a study of human thymus T cells. This table comes from immunoSEQ multiplex PCR, and its TCRdb copy is limited to in-frame clones, with some not included. The sample carries roughly 54,000 clones, 94% recorded once. The sequenced material came from blood. Receptors originate from a boy less than two years old with a congenital heart defect but otherwise immunologically healthy.

The chain employs TRBV5-1 and TRBJ2-7, with 13 bases matching TRBD2. The J segment lost 5 bases and the V segment lost 3 bases, leaving 8 bases of the junction unmatched. The CDR3 is 16 amino acids. Per the germline V gene, CDR1 is SGHRS and CDR2 is YFSETQ. CDR3 region: CASSSWTSGREDEQYF. The CDR3 nucleotides read TGCGCCAGCAGCTCCTGGACTAGCGGGAGAGAAGACGAGCAGTACTTC.

This clone has only one observation. The genes are TRBV28 and TRBJ2-4; TRBD2 matches 7 bases. V lost 5 bases and J lost 1; bases outside the gene matches: 5. Germline values: CDR1 MDHEN, CDR2 SYDVKM. This CDR3 has 15 amino acids. The CDR3 nucleotides are TGTGCCAGCAGTATACCCGGGGGGGCCAAAAACATTCAGTACTTC. This sequence encodes CASSIPGGAKNIQYF.

The rearrangement uses TRBV7-2 and TRBJ1-1; D not resolved. In germline, CDR1 is SGHTA, CDR2 FQGNSA. Trimming stripped 7 bases from V and 0 bases from J, with 21 bases between. The length of the CDR3 is 17 residues. The CDR3 loop is CASTPWVQGRMNTEAFF. The CDR3 DNA reads as TGTGCCAGCACCCCGTGGGTTCAAGGGCGAATGAACACTGAAGCTTTCTTT.

The chain has TRBV4-2 and TRBJ2-3; 13 bases map to TRBD2. In germline, CDR1 is LGHNA, CDR2 YNFKEQ. There are 17 residues in the CDR3. V dropped 1 base and J dropped 6; count of bases not matched to a gene: 7. CDR3 nucleotide sequence: TGTGCCAGCAGCCAAGGGACTAGCGGGGGCAACGTGGATACGCAGTATTTT. Protein sequence: CASSQGTSGGNVDTQYF.

The chain uses TRBV19 and TRBJ2-2; the D gene is possibly TRBD1 (5 bases). The CDR3 is made up of 15 amino acids. Germline CDR1 LNHDA, CDR2 SQIVND (reference sequence). V was clipped by 5 bases and J by 4 bases, with 14 bases between them. As DNA, the CDR3 is TGTGCCAGTAGTTGGGGCTGGTCGGTCACCGGGGAGCTGTTTTTT. Translated, it gives CASSWGWSVTGELFF. The full variable domain, with the rest looked up from reference TRBV19 and TRBJ2-2, is DGGITQSPKYLFRKEGQNVTLSCEQNLNHDAMYWYRQDPGQGLRLIYYSQIVNDFQKGDIAEGYSVSREKKESFPLTVTSAQKNPTAFYLCASSWGWSVTGELFFGEGSRLTVL.

The V call is TRBV28, the J call TRBJ2-1; unclear D gene. Deletions cut 5 bases from V and 3 bases from J, with 8 bases between. Germline CDR1 and CDR2: MDHEN and SYDVKM. This CDR3 contains 13 residues. CDR3 sequence reads: CASSHRNYNEQFF. The CDR3, as DNA: TGTGCCAGCAGTCACAGAAACTACAATGAGCAGTTCTTC.

This clone was detected once. The V call is TRBV7-9, the J call TRBJ1-1; a weak D match, TRBD1 (5 bases). The CDR3 length is 14 residues. Trimming pared 3 bases from V and 1 base from J, leaving 9 bases between. CDR1 is SEHNR and CDR2 is FQNEAQ in the germline V gene (reference sequence). Here the CDR3 reads CASSFLQGNTEAFF. CDR3 nucleotide sequence: TGTGCCAGCAGCTTTTTGCAGGGGAACACTGAAGCTTTCTTT. The variable domain in full, completed from reference TRBV7-9 and TRBJ1-1, reads DTGVSQNPRHKITKRGQNVTFRCDPISEHNRLYWYRQTLGQGPEFLTYFQNEAQLEKSRLLSDRFSAERPKGSFSTLEIQRTEQGDSAMYLCASSFLQGNTEAFFGQGTRLTVV.

This rearrangement joins TRBV10-3 to TRBJ2-7; TRBD2 agrees at 9 bases. Germline loops: CDR1 ENHRY, CDR2 SYGVKD. This CDR3 has 15 amino acids. J gave up 1 base and V 0 bases, and 1 base lay outside the gene matches. Written as DNA, the CDR3 is TGTGCCATCAGTGAGTCGCTAGCGGGATCCTACGAGCAGTACTTC. Translation gives CAISESLAGSYEQYF.

The CDR3 loop reads CASSALPGGSGANVLTF. The CDR3 DNA is TGTGCCAGCAGTGCTCTCCCAGGAGGCTCTGGGGCCAACGTCCTGACTTTC. This rearrangement joins TRBV6-1 to TRBJ2-6, with D possibly being TRBD2 (5 bases). V shed 4 bases and J shed 0 bases, with 13 bases lying between them. The CDR3 spans 17 residues. Germline lookup yields CDR1 MNHNS and CDR2 SASEGT.

The chain combines TRBV5-1 with TRBJ1-1, with TRBD1 matching 7 bases. J was trimmed by 0 bases and V by 2 bases; bases with no gene match: 4. This CDR3 has 15 residues. Germline CDR1 SGHRS, CDR2 YFSETQ. The CDR3 sequence is CASSFSTGMNTEAFF. In DNA form, the CDR3 reads TGCGCCAGCAGCTTTTCGACAGGGATGAACACTGAAGCTTTCTTT.

The CDR3 DNA is TGTGCCAGCAGTTTTCATTTCCAACAGGTTAGCACAGATACGCAGTATTTT. Translating it yields CASSFHFQQVSTDTQYF. The chain employs TRBV28 and TRBJ2-3; D is possibly TRBD1 (5 bases). V gave up 3 bases and J gave up 0 bases, with 16 bases separating them. CDR3 length: 17 residues. CDR1 and CDR2 from the germline V gene are MDHEN and SYDVKM.

The gene calls are TRBV6-1 and TRBJ1-5; maybe TRBD1 (6 bases). V shed 11 bases and J shed 4 bases, with 21 bases lying between them. The length of the CDR3 is 15 residues. Per germline, CDR1 MNHNS and CDR2 SASEGT. CDR3 coding DNA: TGTGCCGCGGGTAGAGTACAGGGACTGAATCAGCCCCAGCATTTT. Residues: CAAGRVQGLNQPQHF.

The chain joins TRBV28 to TRBJ1-1; perhaps TRBD1 as D (6 bases). V dropped 7 bases and J dropped 0 bases, with 12 bases sitting between them. Germline lookup yields CDR1 MDHEN and CDR2 SYDVKM. CDR3 length equals 14 residues. The CDR3 DNA is TGTGCCAGCACCAAAACAGGGATGAACACTGAAGCTTTCTTT. It encodes CASTKTGMNTEAFF.

This clone showed up just once. The chain links TRBV6-6 to TRBJ2-4; TRBD2 agrees at 13 bases. V shed 4 bases and J 8 bases; nucleotides not matched to a gene: 8. This CDR3 comprises 16 residues. Germline V gives CDR1 MNHNY, CDR2 SVGAGI (reference sequence). CDR3 protein: CASSFRVLAGGDIQYF. The CDR3 nucleotides read TGTGCCAGCAGTTTTAGAGTACTAGCGGGAGGGGACATTCAGTACTTC.

The chain uses TRBV30 and TRBJ2-2; D remains ambiguous. The CDR3 totals 13 residues. The V end lost 1 base, the J end lost 1 base, and 4 bases lay between the germline ends. Germline CDR1 reads GTSNPN; CDR2 reads SVGIG (reference sequence). The CDR3 nucleotides are TGTGCCTGGAGTGACGGGAACACCGGGGAGCTGTTTTTT. Its translation is CAWSDGNTGELFF.

This CDR3 reads CASSLRGQATNEKLFF. CDR3 sequence (DNA): TGTGCCAGCAGCCTAAGAGGACAAGCAACTAATGAAAAACTGTTTTTT. The rearrangement links TRBV9 to TRBJ1-4; D is perhaps TRBD1 (5 bases). V lost 4 bases, J lost 0 bases, and 13 bases lay in between. There are 16 residues in the CDR3. Germline V lookup: CDR1 SGDLS, CDR2 YYNGEE. Supplemented by reference TRBV9 and TRBJ1-4, the full variable domain reads DSGVTQTPKHLITATGQRVTLRCSPRSGDLSVYWYQQSLDQGLQFLIQYYNGEERAKGNILERFSAQQFPDLHSELNLSSLELGDSALYFCASSLRGQATNEKLFFGSGTQLSVL.